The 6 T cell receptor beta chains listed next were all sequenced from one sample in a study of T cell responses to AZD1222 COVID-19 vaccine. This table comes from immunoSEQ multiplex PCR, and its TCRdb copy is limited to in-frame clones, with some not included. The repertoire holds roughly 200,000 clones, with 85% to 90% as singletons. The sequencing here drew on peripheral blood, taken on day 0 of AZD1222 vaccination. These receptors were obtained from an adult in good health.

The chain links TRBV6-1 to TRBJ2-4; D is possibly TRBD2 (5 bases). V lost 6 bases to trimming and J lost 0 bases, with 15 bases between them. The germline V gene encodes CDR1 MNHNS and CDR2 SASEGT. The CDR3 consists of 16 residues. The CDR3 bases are TGTGCCAGCAGCGAACCGGGAAAGTTAGCCAAAAACATTCAGTACTTC. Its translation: CASSEPGKLAKNIQYF.

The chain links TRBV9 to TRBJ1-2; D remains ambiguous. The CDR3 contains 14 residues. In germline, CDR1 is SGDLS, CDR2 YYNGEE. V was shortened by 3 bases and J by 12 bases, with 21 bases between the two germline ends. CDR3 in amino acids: CASSGGAEDAENTF. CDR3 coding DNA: TGTGCCAGCAGCGGAGGTGCGGAGGACGCGGAAAACACCTTC. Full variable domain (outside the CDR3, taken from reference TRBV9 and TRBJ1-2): DSGVTQTPKHLITATGQRVTLRCSPRSGDLSVYWYQQSLDQGLQFLIQYYNGEERAKGNILERFSAQQFPDLHSELNLSSLELGDSALYFCASSGGAEDAENTFGSGTRLTVV.

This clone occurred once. This CDR3 reads CASSLGRGYFYEQYF. The CDR3 DNA follows: TGTGCCAGCAGCTTAGGCAGGGGTTATTTCTACGAGCAGTACTTC. The rearrangement links TRBV11-2 to TRBJ2-7, with D perhaps matching TRBD1 (6 bases). The CDR3 sequence is 15 residues long. Germline-derived CDR1 and CDR2 are SGHAT and FQNNGV. Trimming removed 1 base at V and 3 bases at J, with 13 bases between.

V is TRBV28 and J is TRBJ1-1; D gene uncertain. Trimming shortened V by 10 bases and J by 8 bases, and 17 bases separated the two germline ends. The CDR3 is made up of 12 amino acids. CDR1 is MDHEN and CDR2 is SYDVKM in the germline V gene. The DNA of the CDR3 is TGTGCCACCTCGGACCCGCTTAGGGAAGCTTTCTTT. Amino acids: CATSDPLREAFF.

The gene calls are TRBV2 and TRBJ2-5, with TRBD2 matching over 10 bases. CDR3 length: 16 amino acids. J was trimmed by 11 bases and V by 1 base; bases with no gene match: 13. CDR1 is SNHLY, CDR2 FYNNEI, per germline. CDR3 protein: CASSEVLSGGQSQQYF. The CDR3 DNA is TGTGCCAGCAGTGAAGTTCTTAGCGGGGGGCAAAGTCAACAGTACTTC.

CDR3 in amino acids: CASSFYGEAFF. The CDR3 region has the DNA TGTGCCAGCAGTTTCTACGGTGAAGCTTTCTTT. V usage is TRBV27 and J usage is TRBJ1-1; D not certain. This CDR3 has 11 amino acids. The V gene's germline CDR1 is MNHEY and CDR2 SMNVEV (reference sequence). Trimming took 3 bases from V and 7 from J, leaving 6 bases between them.